These 24 T cell receptor beta chains share one sample of origin, sequenced in a study of cytomegalovirus exposure and HLA in healthy donors. In the PCR, 60 Vbeta and 13 Jbeta primers were used. TCRdb keeps only in-frame clones here, not all; method: immunoSEQ multiplex PCR. This sample has approximately 110,000 clones, with around 80% found just once. The sequencing sample was made of PBMCs. These receptors were collected from a man in his fifties in good health and CMV-seronegative.

The J gene is TRBJ1-4, the V gene TRBV9; the match to TRBD1 covers 11 bases. V was pared by 5 bases and J by 7 bases, with 7 bases of the junction left unmatched. Germline-derived CDR1 and CDR2 are SGDLS and YYNGEE. This CDR3 has 15 amino acids. The CDR3 DNA is TGTGCCAGCAGTTTAGGACAGGGGGCTGGTGAAAAACTGTTTTTT. Translation gives CASSLGQGAGEKLFF.

The chain carries TRBV19 and TRBJ2-7; 8 bases agree with TRBD1. Losses at the gene ends were 6 bases for V and 0 bases for J; bases not matched to a gene: 13. The CDR3 contains 17 residues. The V gene's germline CDR1 is LNHDA and CDR2 SQIVND (reference sequence). The CDR3 loop reads CASSLLAGTGVSYEQYF. CDR3 sequence (DNA): TGTGCCAGTAGCCTCCTCGCCGGGACAGGCGTCTCCTACGAGCAGTACTTC.

V is TRBV13 and J is TRBJ2-3, with 9 bases matching TRBD2. CDR1 is PRHDT and CDR2 is FYEKMQ in the germline V gene (reference sequence). This CDR3 region has 17 residues. V was pared by 5 bases and J by 2 bases, with 11 bases of the junction left unmatched. CDR3 protein: CASSIGRGGINTDTQYF. The CDR3 nucleotides are TGTGCCAGCAGCATCGGGCGGGGGGGCATCAACACAGATACGCAGTATTTT.

This chain links TRBV28 with TRBJ1-1; no definite D call. V was clipped by 3 bases and J by 6 bases, with 11 bases between them. The germline gives CDR1 MDHEN, CDR2 SYDVKM. The CDR3 spans 13 residues. The CDR3: CASSFPVTAEAFF. CDR3 DNA: TGTGCCAGCAGTTTTCCCGTCACGGCTGAAGCTTTCTTT. The complete variable domain, with remaining parts taken from reference TRBV28 and TRBJ1-1, reads DVKVTQSSRYLVKRTGEKVFLECVQDMDHENMFWYRQDPGLGLRLIYFSYDVKMKEKGDIPEGYSVSREKKERFSLILESASTNQTSMYLCASSFPVTAEAFFGQGTRLTVV.

The chain recombines TRBV7-2 with TRBJ1-2; D unresolved. This CDR3 region has 12 residues. Germline loops: CDR1 SGHTA, CDR2 FQGNSA. V lost 7 bases and J 7 bases, leaving 13 bases between the germline ends. CDR3 in DNA: TGTGCCAGCAAGCTCTCAACGGGTGGCTACACCTTC. Its translation: CASKLSTGGYTF.

The chain has TRBV25-1 and TRBJ2-3, with 7 nucleotides matching TRBD2. The CDR3 contains 11 residues. The V gene's germline CDR1 is MGHDK and CDR2 SYGVNS. After removal of 8 bases from V and 4 bases from J, the junction contained 0 bases not matched to a gene. CDR3 nucleotides: TGTGCCAGCCGGGAGGCAGATACGCAGTATTTT. It specifies CASREADTQYF.

The CDR3 region is CASSLFQGGETQYF. The CDR3 DNA follows: TGTGCCAGCAGTCTTTTTCAAGGGGGAGAGACCCAGTACTTC. The rearrangement uses TRBV7-2 and TRBJ2-5; maybe TRBD1 (6 bases). The CDR3 contains 14 residues. V shed 6 bases and J shed 4 bases, with 15 bases lying between them. Germline V gene data show CDR1 as SGHTA and CDR2 as FQGNSA.

The chain recombines TRBV6-5 with TRBJ2-7; D is possibly TRBD1 (5 bases). Germline-derived CDR1 and CDR2 are MNHEY and SVGAGI. Trimming removed 4 bases from V and 7 bases from J, with 14 bases in between. This CDR3 comprises 13 residues. The CDR3 is CASSLPGRGEQYF. The CDR3 DNA follows: TGTGCCAGCAGTTTACCCGGTAGGGGAGAGCAGTACTTC.

The chain combines TRBV6-6 with TRBJ1-5; 8 nucleotides align to TRBD1. Per the germline V gene, CDR1 is MNHNY and CDR2 is SVGAGI (reference sequence). The J segment lost 3 bases and the V segment lost 4 bases, leaving 5 bases of the junction unmatched. CDR3 length: 15 residues. In nucleotides, the CDR3 is TGTGCCAGCAGTTCCGACAGGGGCTCCAATCAGCCCCAGCATTTT. Amino acid sequence: CASSSDRGSNQPQHF.

The CDR3 DNA follows: TGTGCCAGCAGCCCGGGGGGGCCCACAGATACGCAGTATTTT. Protein: CASSPGGPTDTQYF. The chain recombines TRBV7-2 with TRBJ2-3; TRBD2 matches at 8 bases. The CDR3 extends over 14 amino acids. The germline V gene encodes CDR1 SGHTA and CDR2 FQGNSA. The J segment lost 2 bases and the V segment lost 5 bases, leaving 3 bases of the junction unmatched.

The rearrangement links TRBV28 to TRBJ2-1, with 8 bases that match TRBD2. There are 13 residues in the CDR3. V shed 6 bases and J 10 bases; nucleotides not matched to a gene: 8. The germline gives CDR1 MDHEN, CDR2 SYDVKM. This CDR3 reads CASRSTSGTEQFF. CDR3 bases: TGTGCCAGCAGGTCCACTAGCGGAACCGAGCAGTTCTTC.

This rearrangement joins TRBV10-2 to TRBJ2-3, with D unclear. CDR1 is WSHSY, CDR2 SAAADI, per germline. V was shortened by 4 bases and J by 0 bases, with 5 bases between the two germline ends. This CDR3 is built from 13 residues. DNA of the CDR3: TGCGCCAGCAGTGCCCCTAGCACAGATACGCAGTATTTT. Its protein is CASSAPSTDTQYF.

The chain combines TRBV4-2 with TRBJ1-4, with D unresolved. Germline-derived CDR1 and CDR2 are LGHNA and YNFKEQ. Trimming pared 1 base from V and 0 bases from J, leaving 9 bases between. The CDR3 runs to 16 residues. In DNA, the CDR3 is TGTGCCAGCAGCCAAGCACAATTTGCAACTAATGAAAAACTGTTTTTT. As protein: CASSQAQFATNEKLFF.

The chain couples TRBV29-1 to TRBJ1-5, with D perhaps TRBD1 (5 bases). V was pared by 4 bases and J by 6 bases, with 16 bases between. Germline lookup yields CDR1 SQVTM and CDR2 ANQGSEA. The CDR3 contains 14 residues. CDR3 protein: CSVVDSRPGQPQHF. DNA of the CDR3: TGCAGCGTTGTAGACAGTCGTCCAGGTCAGCCCCAGCATTTT.

This clone has only a few counts. The chain combines TRBV7-2 with TRBJ2-5; D is ambiguous. V was cut by 5 bases and J by 2 bases, with 9 bases left in between. The germline V gene encodes CDR1 SGHTA and CDR2 FQGNSA. The CDR3 spans 13 residues. CDR3 protein: CASSPVRQETQYF. The CDR3, as DNA: TGTGCCAGCAGCCCGGTACGGCAAGAGACCCAGTACTTC.

The V call is TRBV7-8, the J call TRBJ2-1; 9 bases map to TRBD2. Germline V gene sequence: CDR1 SGHVS, CDR2 FQNEAQ. V was clipped by 5 bases and J by 5 bases; unmatched bases: 4. This CDR3 spans 14 amino acids. CDR3 residues: CASSGLAKDNEQFF. CDR3 DNA: TGTGCCAGCAGCGGACTAGCGAAAGACAATGAGCAGTTCTTC.

V is TRBV19 and J is TRBJ2-4, with D possibly matching TRBD1 (5 bases). The CDR3 contains 15 residues. Deletions cut 8 bases from V and 4 bases from J, with 18 bases between. The germline V gene encodes CDR1 LNHDA and CDR2 SQIVND (reference sequence). Here the CDR3 DNA reads TGTGCCAGTGGATCCATGGCCAGGGAAAAAAACATTCAGTACTTC. It codes for CASGSMAREKNIQYF.

This clone occurred a few times. J is TRBJ2-7 and V is TRBV6-5; 10 bases match TRBD2. CDR3 length: 15 residues. Germline CDR1 is MNHEY and CDR2 is SVGAGI. V trimming: 4 bases; J trimming: 4 bases; junction bases outside the gene matches: 7. In DNA form, the CDR3 reads TGTGCCAGCAGTTCACCACTAGCGGGGCTATACGAGCAGTACTTC. This gives the protein CASSSPLAGLYEQYF.

The chain recombines TRBV7-9 with TRBJ1-5; D unresolved. This CDR3 contains 13 residues. CDR1 SEHNR and CDR2 FQNEAQ come from the germline V gene (reference sequence). V was cut by 1 base and J by 5 bases, with 6 bases left in between. CDR3 coding DNA: TGTGCCAGCAGCTTAGGAAGAGATCAGCCCCAGCATTTT. Amino acid sequence: CASSLGRDQPQHF.

V is TRBV11-1 and J is TRBJ1-1; tentatively, D is TRBD1 (6 bases). Germline values: CDR1 SGHAT, CDR2 FQDESV (reference sequence). With 7 bases removed from V and 3 bases from J, the gap between germline ends came to 15 bases. CDR3 size: 14 residues. In DNA form, the CDR3 reads TGTGCCAGCACCCGAAACAGGGTGGACACTGAAGCTTTCTTT. Residues: CASTRNRVDTEAFF.

This chain uses TRBV28 with TRBJ2-5, with D perhaps TRBD2 (6 bases). Trimming removed 8 bases from V and 11 bases from J, with 24 bases in between. This CDR3 is 14 amino acids long. Germline V gene data show CDR1 as MDHEN and CDR2 as SYDVKM. CDR3 region: CASYPAWQGREQYF. The CDR3 coding sequence is TGTGCCAGCTACCCAGCTTGGCAGGGTCGGGAGCAGTACTTC.

In DNA form, the CDR3 reads TGTGCCAGCAGCTTAAACAGGGCGTACGAGCAGTACTTC. This gives the protein CASSLNRAYEQYF. The chain employs TRBV7-7 and TRBJ2-7; D is possibly TRBD1 (6 bases). Trimming took 2 bases from V and 4 from J, leaving 9 bases between them. Per germline, CDR1 SSHAT and CDR2 FNYEAQ (reference sequence). The CDR3 runs to 13 residues.

The chain joins TRBV7-2 to TRBJ2-7; D remains ambiguous. This CDR3 contains 12 residues. Looked up from germline, CDR1 is SGHTA and CDR2 is FQGNSA. Trimming took 3 bases from V and 3 from J, leaving 6 bases between them. CDR3 bases: TGTGCCAGCAGCTTCGCCGGCTACGAGCAGTACTTC. It is translated as CASSFAGYEQYF.

The chain joins TRBV25-1 to TRBJ1-4; 9 bases map to TRBD1. Germline V gene sequence: CDR1 MGHDK, CDR2 SYGVNS. This CDR3 is 17 amino acids long. Germline trimming cut 3 bases from V and 3 bases from J; bases unmatched to any gene: 8. DNA of the CDR3: TGTGCCAGCAGTGACAACAGGGGGCGTGCTTCTAATGAAAAACTGTTTTTT. Residues: CASSDNRGRASNEKLFF.